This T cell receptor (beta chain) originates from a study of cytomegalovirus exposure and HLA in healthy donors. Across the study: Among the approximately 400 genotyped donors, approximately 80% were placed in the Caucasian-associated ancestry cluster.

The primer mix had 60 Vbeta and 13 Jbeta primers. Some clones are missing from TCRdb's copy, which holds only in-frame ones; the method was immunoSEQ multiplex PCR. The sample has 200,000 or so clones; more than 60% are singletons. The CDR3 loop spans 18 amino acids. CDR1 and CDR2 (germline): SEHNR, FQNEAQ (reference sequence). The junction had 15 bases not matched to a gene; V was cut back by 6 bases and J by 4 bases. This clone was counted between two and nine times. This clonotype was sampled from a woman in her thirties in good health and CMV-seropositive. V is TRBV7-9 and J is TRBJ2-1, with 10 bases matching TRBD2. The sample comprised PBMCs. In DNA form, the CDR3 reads TGTGCCAGCAGGGGTGTTATTGTCGGACTAGCGGAATACAATGAGCAGTTCTTC. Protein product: CASRGVIVGLAEYNEQFF.